This T cell receptor beta chain was found in a study of cytomegalovirus exposure and HLA in healthy donors. The PCR was carried out with 60 Vbeta primers and 13 Jbeta primers. Clones were sequenced by immunoSEQ multiplex PCR, and TCRdb holds only the in-frame ones, with some missing. The sample holds 150,000 to 200,000 clones, roughly three quarters seen once. V shed 5 bases, J shed 8 bases, and the junction held 8 bases outside the gene matches. The length of the CDR3 is 13 residues. Germline V gene lookup returns CDR1 SQVTM and CDR2 ANQGSEA. General study results and limits: Many donors carried some public TCRs, although rarity characterized most TCR sequences.

This clone occurred a few times. Its cognate antigen is unknown. The receptor comes from a woman between 45 and 65 years old in good health and CMV-seronegative. The sequencing sample was made of PBMCs. The chain uses TRBV29-1 and TRBJ1-4; 7 bases match TRBD1. CDR3 loop: CSVHGTVEEKLFF. The CDR3 coding sequence is TGCAGCGTTCACGGGACAGTGGAGGAAAAACTGTTTTTT.